The 24 T cell receptor beta chains below were found in one sample sequenced in a study of spatial heterogeneity in lung cancer. Findings and limits, study-wide: Within tumors, counts of expanded alpha and beta TCRs tracked tumor mutation counts.

MiXCR, run by TCRdb on the 5' RACE reads, gives a single entry per CDR3 protein. The table has some 6,100 distinct CDR3 sequences, more than 13% seen once. The sample's time point: sample taken at primary tumor resection. Their antigens are not known. Specimen: lung tumor tissue, collected at surgery. The source is a male donor with early-stage non-small cell lung cancer.

As regards this clonotype: For a library built for alpha chains, this beta chain is a stray read; little rests on its size. In nucleotides, the CDR3 is TGTGCCAGCAGCTTGGTCAGGCCCACAGATACGCAGTATTTT. Translation gives CASSLVRPTDTQYF. The chain recombines TRBV7-2 with TRBJ2-3, with D uncertain. The length of the CDR3 is 14 residues. Germline values: CDR1 SGHTA, CDR2 FQGNSA. V lost 3 bases to trimming and J lost 2 bases, with 9 bases between them.

This clonotype came up a few times. A junction end diverges from the germline sequence, so it may reflect a read error. Little can be read into the size of this beta chain, an off-target read in a library designed for alpha chains. CDR3 protein: CASSSGQPSTNGKLFF. CDR3 coding DNA: TGTGCCAGCAGTTCCGGACAGCCCTCCACTAATGGAAAACTGTTTTTT. This chain joins TRBV27 and TRBJ1-4; TRBD1 is a possible D gene (6 bases). The germline V gene encodes CDR1 MNHEY and CDR2 SMNVEV (reference sequence). There are 16 residues in the CDR3.

A remark on this clonotype: This beta chain turned up in a library designed for alpha chains; as an off-target read, its abundance says little. This chain connects TRBV10-2 to TRBJ1-2; D remains unclear. V lost 2 bases and J lost 2, with 6 bases in between. Germline V gene lookup returns CDR1 WSHSY and CDR2 SAAADI. The CDR3 has 13 amino acids. The CDR3: CASSETGNYGYTF. The DNA of the CDR3 is TGCGCCAGCAGTGAGACGGGAAACTATGGCTACACCTTC.

Regarding this clonotype: Because the library targeted alpha chains, this beta chain is an off-target read whose size means little. The chain couples TRBV9 to TRBJ1-2; D is undetermined. Germline CDR1 and CDR2: SGDLS and YYNGEE. Trimming pared 5 bases from V and 2 bases from J, leaving 22 bases between. The CDR3 is made up of 17 amino acids. CDR3 amino acids: CASSAPPSEGRNYGYTF. In DNA form, the CDR3 reads TGTGCCAGCAGTGCACCCCCATCAGAGGGCCGGAACTATGGCTACACCTTC.

About this clonotype: Little can be read into the size of this beta chain, an off-target read in a library designed for alpha chains. The gene calls are TRBV9 and TRBJ1-2; the D is unclear. Trimming pared 0 bases from V and 3 bases from J, leaving 3 bases between. CDR3 size: 12 residues. Germline assignment: CDR1 SGDLS and CDR2 YYNGEE. The chain's CDR3 is CASSVDDYGYTF. The CDR3 nucleotides are TGTGCCAGCAGCGTAGATGACTATGGCTACACCTTC.

By share, this clonotype ranks as medium-sized. This beta chain appears as a stray read in a library generated for alpha chains; its size is not informative. The CDR3 reads CASSFGRSGDSYNEQFF. The CDR3 DNA sequence: TGCGCCAGCAGCTTTGGTCGCTCCGGGGACTCCTACAATGAGCAGTTCTTC. J is TRBJ2-1 and V is TRBV5-1, with D possibly matching TRBD2 (5 bases). Trimming took off 2 bases at V and 0 bases at J, with 15 bases between the two ends. Germline V lookup: CDR1 SGHRS, CDR2 YFSETQ. This CDR3 spans 17 amino acids. Using reference TRBV5-1 and TRBJ2-1 for the parts outside the CDR3, the full variable domain is KAGVTQTPRYLIKTRGQQVTLSCSPISGHRSVSWYQQTPGQGLQFLFEYFSETQRNKGNFPGRFSGRQFSNSRSEMNVSTLELGDSALYLCASSFGRSGDSYNEQFFGPGTRLTVL.

As to this clonotype: Since it is a stray read in a library aimed at alpha chains, this beta chain has a size that is not meaningful. This rearrangement joins TRBV15 to TRBJ1-6; no clear D. The germline CDR1 and CDR2 sequences are LNHNV and YYDKDF (reference sequence). There are 16 residues in the CDR3. With 0 bases removed from V and 8 bases from J, the gap between germline ends came to 14 bases. This chain's CDR3 is CATSRDRRGIDSPLHF. The CDR3 DNA reads as TGTGCCACCAGCAGAGATCGACGGGGTATAGATTCACCCCTCCACTTT.

This clonotype is medium-sized within its sample. In a library made to pick up alpha chains, this beta chain is a stray read with a size that means little. This chain connects TRBV25-1 to TRBJ2-5, with D maybe TRBD1 (5 bases). Germline V CDR1 and CDR2: MGHDK, SYGVNS. Trimming took off 1 base at V and 5 bases at J, with 11 bases between the two ends. The CDR3 loop spans 14 amino acids. CDR3 sequence (DNA): TGTGCCAGCAGTGAATCTAGGGGCAGGGAGACCCAGTACTTC. Amino acid sequence: CASSESRGRETQYF.

This clonotype was picked up one time. Within a library made for alpha chains, this beta chain is off target, and its count is uninformative. DNA of the CDR3: TGTGCCAGCAGCCTAGTTTGGCGGAACCCCTACGAGCAGTACTTC. It encodes CASSLVWRNPYEQYF. The V gene is TRBV5-6, the J gene TRBJ2-7; the D is unclear. V lost 4 bases and J 2 bases, leaving 16 bases between the germline ends. The germline V gene encodes CDR1 SGHDT and CDR2 YYEEEE. This CDR3 contains 15 residues.

Within the sample, this clonotype is medium-sized. This beta chain appears as a stray read in a library generated for alpha chains; its size is not informative. The genes are TRBV6-5 and TRBJ2-2; D perhaps matches TRBD1 (6 bases). The CDR3 is 15 amino acids. Trimming took off 2 bases at V and 0 bases at J, with 7 bases between the two ends. Per the germline V gene, CDR1 is MNHEY and CDR2 is SVGAGI. The CDR3 loop reads CASSYRTANTGELFF. For the CDR3, the DNA is TGTGCCAGCAGTTACAGGACAGCGAACACCGGGGAGCTGTTTTTT.

In regard to this clonotype: This beta chain is an off-target read within a library intended for alpha chains, so its frequency means little. The chain links TRBV6-5 to TRBJ2-1, with D uncertain. Germline V gene lookup returns CDR1 MNHEY and CDR2 SVGAGI. This CDR3 spans 13 amino acids. V was shortened by 2 bases and J by 5 bases, with 7 bases between the two germline ends. This chain's CDR3 is CASSYKGNNEQFF. CDR3 DNA: TGTGCCAGCAGTTACAAAGGAAACAATGAGCAGTTCTTC.

As concerns this clonotype: Since it is a stray read in a library aimed at alpha chains, this beta chain has a size that is not meaningful. This sequence joins TRBV12-3 or TRBV12-4 and TRBJ2-5, with 9 bases that match TRBD1. The ends lost 7 bases at V and 5 bases at J; junction bases unmatched: 5. CDR3 size: 13 residues. CDR3 residues: CASIGTGRETQYF. CDR3 DNA sequence: TGTGCCAGCATCGGGACAGGGAGGGAGACCCAGTACTTC.

This clonotype was picked up many times. The library was built for alpha chains, so this beta chain is an off-target read and its size means little. V and J are TRBV28 and TRBJ2-7, with D unclear. The CDR3 sequence is 14 residues long. Trimming cost V 5 bases and J 9 bases, with 20 bases left between them. The germline V gene has CDR1 MDHEN and CDR2 SYDVKM. In nucleotides, the CDR3 is TGTGCCAGCAGTCCAACCAACCCGAGGCCTGGGCAGTACTTC. Its protein is CASSPTNPRPGQYF.

In its sample, this clonotype ranks as medium-sized. The size of this beta chain means little, since it is a stray read in a library made for alpha chains. The CDR3 DNA reads TGTGCCAGCGCAGGACAAACCTACGAGCAGTACTTC. Translated: CASAGQTYEQYF. J is TRBJ2-7 and V is TRBV6-2 or TRBV6-3, with TRBD1 as a possible D gene (5 bases). Trimming took off 8 bases at V and 2 bases at J, with 10 bases between the two ends. Germline V gene sequence: CDR1 MNHEY, CDR2 SVGEGT. The CDR3 runs to 12 residues.

This clonotype is classed as medium-sized (0.01 to 0.1%). This beta chain came through as a stray read in a library set up for alpha chains, and its size says little. The chain employs TRBV5-1 and TRBJ2-1; 11 bases fit TRBD2. With 5 bases clipped from V and 2 bases from J, the junction kept 3 bases outside the gene matches. The length of the CDR3 is 15 residues. CDR1 and CDR2 (germline): SGHRS, YFSETQ. The CDR3 is CASSPTSGAYNEQFF. CDR3 nucleotide sequence: TGCGCCAGCAGTCCGACTAGCGGGGCCTACAATGAGCAGTTCTTC.

With respect to this clonotype: Because this beta chain is a stray read in a library intended to capture alpha chains, its abundance should not be given much weight. The J gene is TRBJ2-7, the V gene TRBV6-2 or TRBV6-3, with D maybe TRBD2 (6 bases). CDR1 and CDR2 from the germline V gene are MNHEY and SVGEGT. CDR3 length equals 12 residues. Trimming left V 8 bases short and J 8 bases short, with 16 bases between. The CDR3 region is CASGGTSFKQYF. The CDR3 region has the DNA TGTGCCAGCGGGGGGACTTCCTTCAAGCAGTACTTC.

By sample share, this clonotype is medium-sized (0.01 to 0.1%). This beta chain appears as a stray read in a library generated for alpha chains; its size is not informative. The chain employs TRBV5-1 and TRBJ2-7; D might be TRBD1 (6 bases). V was cut by 4 bases and J by 2 bases, with 13 bases left in between. The CDR3 sequence is 14 residues long. The germline V gene has CDR1 SGHRS and CDR2 YFSETQ. As DNA, the CDR3 is TGCGCCAGCAGCCCGCCGGGACAAACCTACGAGCAGTACTTC. It specifies CASSPPGQTYEQYF.

This clonotype is classed as large. Since the library was made to target alpha chains, this beta chain is a stray read and its abundance is not meaningful. The genes are TRBV19 and TRBJ2-1, with D possibly being TRBD1 or TRBD2 (5 bases each). Germline CDR1 and CDR2: LNHDA and SQIVND (reference sequence). The CDR3 extends over 15 amino acids. The V end lost 5 bases, the J end lost 4 bases, and 15 bases lay between the germline ends. The CDR3 sequence is CASSESGAPYNEQFF. The CDR3 DNA sequence: TGTGCCAGTAGTGAGTCCGGGGCCCCTTACAATGAGCAGTTCTTC.

As concerns this clonotype: This beta chain was picked up by a library intended for alpha chains and is off target, so its count carries little meaning. The CDR3 loop reads CAISGAGGSYNEQFF. The DNA of the CDR3 is TGTGCCATCAGTGGGGCGGGAGGTTCCTACAATGAGCAGTTCTTC. This rearrangement joins TRBV10-3 to TRBJ2-1; TRBD2 matches 8 bases. From germline, CDR1 is ENHRY and CDR2 SYGVKD. The CDR3 covers 15 residues. The V and J ends lost 4 bases and 1 base, in that order; junction bases with no gene match: 3.

This clonotype is medium-sized (0.01 to 0.1%) by share. This beta chain came through as a stray read in a library set up for alpha chains, and its size says little. J is TRBJ2-3 and V is TRBV5-6, with TRBD2 identical over 7 bases. This CDR3 comprises 15 residues. Germline loops: CDR1 SGHDT, CDR2 YYEEEE. Germline trimming cut 0 bases from V and 5 bases from J; bases unmatched to any gene: 6. CDR3: CASSLEGGPEDTQYF. Here the CDR3 DNA reads TGTGCCAGCAGCTTGGAGGGAGGGCCCGAAGATACGCAGTATTTT.

By share, this clonotype counts as medium-sized (0.01 to 0.1%). This beta chain was picked up by a library intended for alpha chains and is off target, so its count carries little meaning. The chain has TRBV2 and TRBJ2-3, with 7 nucleotides matching TRBD2. J lost 6 bases, V lost 7 bases, and 10 bases had no gene match. From germline, CDR1 is SNHLY and CDR2 FYNNEI. The CDR3 loop spans 14 amino acids. CDR3 in DNA: TGTGCCAGCAAAGGGGAGGGCCAAGTGGATACGCAGTATTTT. Translated: CASKGEGQVDTQYF.

In its sample, this clonotype is medium-sized (0.01 to 0.1%). Because this beta chain is a stray read in a library intended to capture alpha chains, its abundance should not be given much weight. The chain recombines TRBV11-1 with TRBJ2-6, with D tentatively TRBD1 (5 bases). The CDR3 loop spans 15 amino acids. Deletions cut 5 bases from V and 1 base from J, with 9 bases between. The germline V gene has CDR1 SGHAT and CDR2 FQDESV (reference sequence). CDR3 bases: TGTGCCAGCAGCCCAACAGGATCTGGGGCCAACGTCCTGACTTTC. As protein: CASSPTGSGANVLTF.

This clonotype was counted a few times. This beta chain is an unintended read in a library built for alpha chains; its size means little. This chain joins TRBV12-3 or TRBV12-4 and TRBJ1-5; D perhaps matches TRBD1 (5 bases). V gave up 3 bases and J gave up 4 bases, with 7 bases separating them. The CDR3 is 13 amino acids. The DNA of the CDR3 is TGTGCCAGCAGTTTCGCAGGGAATCAGCCCCAGCATTTT. It specifies CASSFAGNQPQHF.

Remarks on this clonotype: In a library made to pick up alpha chains, this beta chain is a stray read with a size that means little. The genes are TRBV28 and TRBJ2-7; D uncertain. There are 12 residues in the CDR3. V was pared by 5 bases and J by 2 bases, with 7 bases between. Germline-derived CDR1 and CDR2 are MDHEN and SYDVKM. The CDR3 nucleotides read TGTGCCAGCAGTCCAGAGACCTACGAGCAGTACTTC. Its translation: CASSPETYEQYF.